The rows below give T cell receptor beta chains drawn from one sample of a study of cytomegalovirus exposure and HLA in healthy donors. The table came from immunoSEQ multiplex PCR; TCRdb's copy has only in-frame clones and leaves some out. This table has roughly 67,000 clones, approximately 91% appearing once. Sequenced input: PBMCs. Receptor source: a young man in good health and CMV-seronegative. The CDR3 runs from the conserved cysteine through the conserved F or W. D genes are given only for firm matches. Size is omitted from some rows. Given values are once, few, many or a class for expanded clones.

d_call: TRBD2; v_call: TRBV19; clone_size: NA; j_call: TRBJ2-1; cdr3_aa: CASSIAGGPSNEQFF; cdr3_nt: TGTGCCAGTAGTATTGCGGGAGGGCCATCGAATGAGCAGTTCTTC
d_call: TRBD1; v_call: TRBV30; clone_size: NA; j_call: TRBJ1-1; cdr3_aa: CAWSVSSAGQGQAFF; cdr3_nt: TGTGCCTGGAGTGTAAGCAGTGCGGGACAGGGTCAAGCTTTCTTT
d_call: NA; v_call: TRBV25-1; clone_size: few; j_call: TRBJ2-5; cdr3_aa: CASSDRETQYF; cdr3_nt: TGTGCCAGCAGTGATCGGGAGACCCAGTACTTC
d_call: NA; v_call: TRBV30; clone_size: few; j_call: TRBJ2-7; cdr3_aa: CAWSVQAGNEQYF; cdr3_nt: TGTGCCTGGAGTGTACAGGCAGGGAACGAGCAGTACTTC
d_call: TRBD2; v_call: TRBV29-1; clone_size: NA; j_call: TRBJ2-7; cdr3_aa: CSVQREGFYEQYF; cdr3_nt: TGCAGCGTACAGCGGGAGGGCTTCTACGAGCAGTACTTC
d_call: NA; v_call: TRBV30; clone_size: NA; j_call: TRBJ1-1; cdr3_aa: CAWVAPIRVTEAFF; cdr3_nt: TGTGCCTGGGTGGCCCCCATCAGGGTCACTGAAGCTTTCTTT
d_call: NA; v_call: TRBV27; clone_size: NA; j_call: TRBJ2-3; cdr3_aa: CASSPSNRRDTQYF; cdr3_nt: TGTGCCAGCAGCCCAAGTAACCGCCGGGATACGCAGTATTTT
d_call: NA; v_call: TRBV15; clone_size: NA; j_call: TRBJ1-3; cdr3_aa: CATSRDNRVNTIYF; cdr3_nt: TGTGCCACCAGCAGAGATAACAGGGTCAACACCATATATTTT
d_call: NA; v_call: TRBV15; clone_size: once; j_call: TRBJ2-5; cdr3_aa: CATSSPRDFQETQYF; cdr3_nt: TGTGCCACCAGCAGCCCCAGGGACTTCCAAGAGACCCAGTACTTC
d_call: TRBD1; v_call: TRBV7-2; clone_size: NA; j_call: TRBJ1-2; cdr3_aa: CASQMGARQGYGYTF; cdr3_nt: TGTGCCAGCCAGATGGGGGCGCGACAGGGCTATGGCTACACCTTC
d_call: TRBD1; v_call: TRBV5-4; clone_size: NA; j_call: TRBJ1-1; cdr3_aa: CASSQGQGADTEAFF; cdr3_nt: TGTGCCAGCAGCCAAGGACAGGGGGCGGACACTGAAGCTTTCTTT
d_call: NA; v_call: TRBV28; clone_size: NA; j_call: TRBJ1-1; cdr3_aa: CASSQGLNTEAFF; cdr3_nt: TGTGCCAGCAGTCAGGGGCTGAACACTGAAGCTTTCTTT
d_call: TRBD1; v_call: TRBV19; clone_size: NA; j_call: TRBJ2-5; cdr3_aa: CASSIERAGGQETQYF; cdr3_nt: TGTGCCAGTAGTATAGAACGGGCAGGGGGCCAAGAGACCCAGTACTTC
d_call: NA; v_call: TRBV28; clone_size: NA; j_call: TRBJ1-1; cdr3_aa: CASSLFRRLNTEAFF; cdr3_nt: TGTGCCAGCAGTTTATTCCGCAGGTTGAACACTGAAGCTTTCTTT
d_call: NA; v_call: TRBV30; clone_size: NA; j_call: TRBJ2-1; cdr3_aa: CAWSVDLAVNEQFF; cdr3_nt: TGTGCCTGGAGTGTAGATCTAGCAGTCAATGAGCAGTTCTTC
d_call: NA; v_call: TRBV27; clone_size: NA; j_call: TRBJ2-7; cdr3_aa: CASSSAGWYEQYF; cdr3_nt: TGTGCCAGCAGTTCGGCGGGGTGGTACGAGCAGTACTTC
d_call: NA; v_call: TRBV7-2; clone_size: NA; j_call: TRBJ2-7; cdr3_aa: CASSPTRGSSYEQYF; cdr3_nt: TGTGCCAGCAGCCCTACTCGGGGATCCTCCTACGAGCAGTACTTC
d_call: TRBD1; v_call: TRBV15; clone_size: once; j_call: TRBJ2-3; cdr3_aa: CATKTGGTDTQYF; cdr3_nt: TGTGCCACCAAGACAGGGGGGACAGATACGCAGTATTTT
d_call: NA; v_call: TRBV5-1; clone_size: once; j_call: TRBJ1-4; cdr3_aa: CASSQAPNEKLFF; cdr3_nt: TGCGCCAGCTCACAGGCCCCTAATGAAAAACTGTTTTTT
d_call: TRBD2; v_call: TRBV28; clone_size: NA; j_call: TRBJ2-7; cdr3_aa: CACSGGRFYEQYF; cdr3_nt: TGTGCCTGCTCCGGCGGGAGGTTCTACGAGCAGTACTTC
d_call: NA; v_call: TRBV2; clone_size: once; j_call: TRBJ1-2; cdr3_aa: CASSVWRDSYGYTF; cdr3_nt: TGTGCCAGCAGTGTATGGAGGGATAGCTATGGCTACACCTTC
d_call: TRBD1; v_call: TRBV4-1; clone_size: many; j_call: TRBJ2-4; cdr3_aa: CASSQDRENIQYF; cdr3_nt: TGCGCCAGCAGCCAGGACAGGGAAAACATTCAGTACTTC
d_call: TRBD2; v_call: TRBV10-3; clone_size: once; j_call: TRBJ2-7; cdr3_aa: CAISLVASGVYEQYF; cdr3_nt: TGTGCCATCAGCTTAGTGGCTAGCGGGGTCTACGAGCAGTACTTC
d_call: NA; v_call: TRBV28; clone_size: NA; j_call: TRBJ1-1; cdr3_aa: CASSLWGGTEAFF; cdr3_nt: TGTGCCAGCAGTTTATGGGGAGGGACTGAAGCTTTCTTT
d_call: TRBD2; v_call: TRBV10-3; clone_size: once; j_call: TRBJ2-2; cdr3_aa: CAISEGGRGDTGELFF; cdr3_nt: TGTGCCATCAGTGAAGGTGGGCGGGGGGACACCGGGGAGCTGTTTTTT
d_call: NA; v_call: TRBV4-1; clone_size: NA; j_call: TRBJ2-1; cdr3_aa: CASSQGPVDEQFF; cdr3_nt: TGCGCCAGCAGCCAAGGTCCAGTCGATGAGCAGTTCTTC
d_call: TRBD1; v_call: TRBV18; clone_size: few; j_call: TRBJ2-7; cdr3_aa: CASSPGQGAPYEQYF; cdr3_nt: TGTGCCAGCTCACCAGGACAGGGGGCGCCCTACGAGCAGTACTTC